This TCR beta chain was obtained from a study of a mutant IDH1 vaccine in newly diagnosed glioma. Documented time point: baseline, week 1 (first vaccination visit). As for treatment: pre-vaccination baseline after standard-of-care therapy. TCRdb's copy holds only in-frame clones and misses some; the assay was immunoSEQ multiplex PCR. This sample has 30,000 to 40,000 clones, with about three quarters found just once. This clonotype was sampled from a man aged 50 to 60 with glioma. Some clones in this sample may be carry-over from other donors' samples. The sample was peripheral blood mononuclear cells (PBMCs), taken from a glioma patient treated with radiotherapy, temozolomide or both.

CDR3 sequence: CASSLGGGRVIGELFF. In nucleotides, the CDR3 is TGTGCCAGCAGCTTAGGAGGCGGGAGGGTCATCGGGGAGCTGTTTTTT. V and J are TRBV11-3 and TRBJ2-2; 9 bases align to TRBD2. Germline V gene data show CDR1 as SGHNT and CDR2 as YENEEA. The trim removed 1 base at V and 7 bases at J, leaving 7 bases unmatched. The CDR3 contains 16 residues.